This TCR beta chain was found in a study of blood T cell repertoires in COVID-19. On the study more broadly: Collection of acute and convalescent COVID-19 samples took place in the United States, Italy and Spain. Sources were T cells, B-cell-depleted T cells, or PBMCs; the material itself was cDNA or gDNA.

During active infection, Seattle patients enrolled and were then monitored through disease. Original processing methods: Reference gene primer amplification yielded estimated nucleated cell counts. The method was immunoSEQ multiplex PCR; TCRdb's version includes in-frame clones alone and lacks a portion of them. The D gene and trimming were derived from the DNA, and the V and J assignments and clone size from that table. Of 250,000 to 350,000 clones listed, more than 65% were seen once; the top ten hold around a sixth. Trimming removed 4 bases at V and 2 bases at J, with 14 bases between. The CDR3 length is 14 residues. From germline, CDR1 is SQVTM and CDR2 ANQGSEA.

The sequenced material came from peripheral blood. This receptor was identified in a person between 65 and 80 years old with COVID-19, enrolled during active disease. This chain joins TRBV29-1 and TRBJ1-1; TRBD1 might be the D (6 bases). The CDR3 bases are TGCAGCGTTGGTTACCAGGGGCCTAACACTGAAGCTTTCTTT. Amino acids: CSVGYQGPNTEAFF.